This T cell receptor beta chain originates from a study of CD8+CD57+ T cells in acquired aplastic anemia. At the level of the study: When averaged, DNA from sorted CD4+ and CD8+ cells came to around 3.1 ug.

Both TCR beta VDJ combination and CDR3 sequence profiling were carried out. Genomic DNA was the template for this profiling. TCRdb re-derived calls from the reads in MiXCR, one entry per CDR3 protein. The repertoire holds some 170,000 distinct CDR3 sequences, with around 48% as singletons. This clonotype was observed many times. Its matching antigen is unknown. General study points: In common between the patients and the controls were approximately 28 CD8+ CDR3 sequences.

By flow cytometry, patients selected for sequencing had shown an expansion of CD8+CD57+ cells. This CDR3 region has 13 residues. CDR1 is KGHDR and CDR2 is SFDVKD in the germline V gene. V shed 4 bases and J 7 bases; nucleotides not matched to a gene: 4. The gene calls are TRBV24-1 and TRBJ1-2; TRBD1 agrees at 8 bases. The source of this sequence is a human donor with aplastic anemia. The source material was sorted CD4+, CD8+, or CD8+CD57+ T cells (not recorded which) from PBMCs. CDR3 coding DNA: TGTGCCACCAGTGACTGGACAGGGAGTGGCTACACCTTC. It translates to CATSDWTGSGYTF.